These 7 T cell receptor beta chains came from one sample sequenced in a study of blood T cell repertoires in COVID-19. Only in-frame clones appear in the TCRdb table, and some are missing; sequencing was by immunoSEQ multiplex PCR. The data hold some 150,000 clones, with 70% to 90% observed a single time. Sequenced input: peripheral blood. The receptors come from a human donor in a cohort sampled during active COVID-19.

The chain has TRBV5-6 and TRBJ2-2, with 7 bases lining up with TRBD1. Germline V gives CDR1 SGHDT, CDR2 YYEEEE. The V segment lost 2 bases and the J segment 1 base; nucleotides outside the gene matches: 8. CDR3 size: 17 residues. The CDR3 loop is CASSFFAWTGNTGELFF. As DNA, the CDR3 is TGTGCCAGCAGCTTCTTTGCCTGGACAGGGAACACCGGGGAGCTGTTTTTT.

The chain combines TRBV6-5 with TRBJ2-1, with D maybe TRBD2 (6 bases). The length of the CDR3 is 14 residues. Trimming stripped 4 bases from V and 4 bases from J, with 11 bases between. The germline CDR1 and CDR2 sequences are MNHEY and SVGAGI. The CDR3 DNA sequence: TGTGCCAGCAGTTTTGGGGGGTTTTACAATGAGCAGTTCTTC. Translation: CASSFGGFYNEQFF.

V is TRBV7-8 and J is TRBJ2-7, with TRBD1 matching 7 bases. The germline CDR1 and CDR2 sequences are SGHVS and FQNEAQ. With V trimmed by 2 bases and J by 2 bases, 6 bases remained unmatched. The CDR3 is 15 residues long. DNA for the CDR3: TGTGCCAGCAGCTTACCCGACAGGGAACCCTACGAGCAGTACTTC. Protein product: CASSLPDREPYEQYF.

This clone was observed a handful of times. This chain joins TRBV27 and TRBJ2-1; 7 bases align to TRBD1. The trim removed 6 bases at V and 4 bases at J, leaving 9 bases unmatched. The CDR3 is 15 amino acids. The germline V gene encodes CDR1 MNHEY and CDR2 SMNVEV (reference sequence). The CDR3: CASSRNRDSYNEQFF. The CDR3, as DNA: TGTGCCAGCAGCCGGAACCGGGACAGTTACAATGAGCAGTTCTTC.

The rearrangement uses TRBV7-8 and TRBJ1-4; 8 bases map to TRBD1. Germline CDR1 SGHVS, CDR2 FQNEAQ. The CDR3 covers 14 residues. Trimming at V came to 3 bases and at J to 5 bases, leaving 2 bases not matched to a gene. CDR3 protein: CASSFRQGNEKLFF. The CDR3 DNA follows: TGTGCCAGCAGCTTTAGACAGGGGAATGAAAAACTGTTTTTT.

This clone was recorded only once. This chain uses TRBV9 with TRBJ2-1; 8 bases map to TRBD2. Germline V gives CDR1 SGDLS, CDR2 YYNGEE. The CDR3 sequence is 16 residues long. V was clipped by 5 bases and J by 0 bases; unmatched bases: 7. The DNA of the CDR3 is TGTGCCAGCAGTCCCAGACTAGCGAGCTCCTACAATGAGCAGTTCTTC. Translation gives CASSPRLASSYNEQFF.

The chain employs TRBV13 and TRBJ2-5; 9 nucleotides agree with TRBD2. The length of the CDR3 is 15 residues. In germline, CDR1 is PRHDT, CDR2 FYEKMQ (reference sequence). V shed 1 base, J shed 5 bases, and the junction held 5 bases outside the gene matches. The CDR3 is CASSLVREGGETQYF. CDR3 DNA: TGTGCCAGCAGCTTAGTGCGGGAGGGGGGGGAGACCCAGTACTTC.